What follows are 21 T cell receptor beta chains derived from one specimen sequenced in a study of beta chain features in type 1 diabetes. Study-wide findings and caveats: In every one of the four CD4+ subsets, TCRB CDR3s were moderately but significantly shorter in Type 1 diabetes patients.

Isolated RNA was reverse transcribed in full, so expressed TCRB transcripts were sequenced. Libraries were prepared by immunoSEQ multiplex PCR; TCRdb keeps only in-frame clonotypes and omits some of them. The sample yields about 15,000 clones, about 66% seen once. The antigens these receptors bind are not known. Material: stem cell memory CD4+ T cells from blood. These receptors were collected from a woman aged 18-35 years with type 1 diabetes.

The chain has TRBV7-8 and TRBJ2-7, with 9 bases that match TRBD1. CDR3 length: 13 amino acids. Germline V gene data show CDR1 as SGHVS and CDR2 as FQNEAQ. V was pared by 4 bases and J by 6 bases, with 4 bases of the junction left unmatched. The CDR3 DNA is TGTGCCAGCAGCTCCGGACAGGGGCTCGAGCAGTACTTC. Its protein product is CASSSGQGLEQYF.

The gene calls are TRBV5-1 and TRBJ1-1; 10 bases align to TRBD1. V was pared by 0 bases and J by 4 bases, with 6 bases of the junction left unmatched. CDR1 is SGHRS and CDR2 is YFSETQ in the germline V gene. The CDR3 has 16 residues. In DNA form, the CDR3 reads TGCGCCAGCAGCTTGGGACAGGGGGCGTCGAGCACTGAAGCTTTCTTT. Translating gives CASSLGQGASSTEAFF.

This clone was seen a few times. Here the CDR3 reads CASSPRISPNHQPQHF. CDR3 DNA: TGTGCCAGCAGCCCGAGAATTTCACCGAACCATCAGCCCCAGCATTTT. The V call is TRBV7-2, the J call TRBJ1-5; the D is unclear. The CDR3 totals 16 residues. Germline V CDR1 and CDR2: SGHTA, FQGNSA. V was cut by 5 bases and J by 5 bases, with 19 bases left in between.

The gene calls are TRBV5-1 and TRBJ2-5, with D maybe TRBD1 (6 bases). This CDR3 is built from 15 residues. In germline, CDR1 is SGHRS, CDR2 YFSETQ. V was shortened by 4 bases and J by 2 bases, with 15 bases between the two germline ends. For the CDR3, the DNA is TGCGCCAGCAGCCCAGGGGTGGGCAGACAAGAGACCCAGTACTTC. Residues: CASSPGVGRQETQYF.

The chain employs TRBV7-2 and TRBJ2-5; D is unresolved. The J call may be in error: the DNA end matches TRBJ2-7 better. The CDR3 has 14 amino acids. Germline assignment: CDR1 SGHTA and CDR2 FQGNSA. Written as DNA, the CDR3 is TGTGCCAGCAGCTTGAAGAGAGGCTCCTACGAGCAGTACTTC. Translating it yields CASSLKRGSYEQYF.

In its sample, this clone was seen a few times. The chain combines TRBV4-3 with TRBJ2-1, with 8 bases fitting TRBD1. V lost 3 bases and J lost 5; bases outside the gene matches: 6. The V gene's germline CDR1 is LGHNA and CDR2 YSLEER. The CDR3 consists of 15 residues. As DNA, the CDR3 is TGCGCCAGCAGCCAGATTTCAGGGGGCAACAATGAGCAGTTCTTC. It codes for CASSQISGGNNEQFF.

This chain links TRBV6-1 with TRBJ2-7; 11 nucleotides agree with TRBD2. The CDR3 is made up of 14 amino acids. V dropped 6 bases and J dropped 2; count of bases not matched to a gene: 3. In germline, CDR1 is MNHNS, CDR2 SASEGT. The chain's CDR3 is CASRGTSGPYEQYF. The CDR3 nucleotides read TGTGCCAGCAGGGGGACTAGCGGACCCTACGAGCAGTACTTC.

The chain is built from TRBV5-1 and TRBJ1-5; D unresolved. The CDR3 totals 14 residues. V dropped 0 bases and J dropped 2 bases, with 6 bases sitting between them. In germline, CDR1 is SGHRS, CDR2 YFSETQ. CDR3 coding DNA: TGCGCCAGCAGCTTGGGAGAGGGCAATCAGCCCCAGCATTTT. The encoded protein is CASSLGEGNQPQHF.

A note on this clone: At one of its ends the junction is not consistent with the germline gene, which may arise from a read error. The chain is built from TRBV7-7 and TRBJ2-6, with D perhaps TRBD2 (7 bases). This CDR3 region has 16 residues. Germline CDR1 is SSHAT and CDR2 is FNYEAQ (reference sequence). CDR3 amino acids: CASSHTGGAGANVLTF. CDR3 DNA: TGTGCTAGCAGCCATACGGGGGGCGCTGGGGCCAACGTCCTGACTTTC.

The rearrangement links TRBV7-2 to TRBJ2-5; D might be TRBD2 (5 bases). CDR3 length: 13 amino acids. The germline CDR1 and CDR2 sequences are SGHTA and FQGNSA. V was clipped by 1 base and J by 9 bases, with 12 bases between them. This chain's CDR3 is CASSLGEWQAQYF. The CDR3 DNA sequence: TGTGCCAGCAGCTTAGGGGAGTGGCAGGCCCAGTACTTC.

The rearrangement uses TRBV6-1 and TRBJ2-5, with TRBD2 matching 8 bases. V shed 7 bases, J shed 6 bases, and the junction held 13 bases outside the gene matches. Per germline, CDR1 MNHNS and CDR2 SASEGT. The CDR3 consists of 15 residues. In DNA, the CDR3 is TGTGCCAGCAAGACGGGAGGGCCGGTTCAAAAGACCCAGTACTTC. Its translation: CASKTGGPVQKTQYF.

This chain connects TRBV7-2 to TRBJ1-5; 10 bases are a match to TRBD1. The germline gives CDR1 SGHTA, CDR2 FQGNSA. After removal of 7 bases from V and 5 bases from J, the junction contained 20 bases not matched to a gene. CDR3 length equals 19 residues. The CDR3 protein is CASTRNSVGQGRAYQPQHF. The DNA of the CDR3 is TGTGCCAGCACCCGAAATAGTGTGGGACAGGGGCGCGCGTATCAGCCCCAGCATTTT. Complete variable domain (other parts from reference TRBV7-2 and TRBJ1-5): GAGVSQSPSNKVTEKGKDVELRCDPISGHTALYWYRQSLGQGLEFLIYFQGNSAPDKSGLPSDRFSAERTGGSVSTLTIQRTQQEDSAVYLCASTRNSVGQGRAYQPQHFGDGTRLSIL.

The chain links TRBV5-1 to TRBJ2-1; D might be TRBD2 (6 bases). Trimming stripped 4 bases from V and 5 bases from J, with 19 bases between. Germline CDR1 is SGHRS and CDR2 is YFSETQ. The CDR3 runs 16 residues. The CDR3 region has the DNA TGCGCCAGCAGCACACGACTAGGAAGTGGGGACAATGAGCAGTTCTTC. Translating gives CASSTRLGSGDNEQFF.

This clone has just a few counts. The rearrangement links TRBV7-6 to TRBJ2-7; D may be TRBD2 (7 bases). The length of the CDR3 is 20 residues. The V gene's germline CDR1 is SGHVS and CDR2 FNYEAQ. Trimming cost V 4 bases and J 4 bases, with 32 bases left between them. This CDR3 reads CASSSGGGGTLSFRPYEQYF. CDR3 sequence (DNA): TGTGCCAGCAGCTCAGGCGGGGGCGGGACCCTCTCTTTCCGGCCTTACGAGCAGTACTTC.

The chain couples TRBV7-9 to TRBJ2-7; no clear D gene. The CDR3 is made up of 13 amino acids. CDR1 is SEHNR and CDR2 is FQNEAQ in the germline V gene (reference sequence). Trimming took off 1 base at V and 0 bases at J, with 4 bases between the two ends. This CDR3 reads CASSLDGSYEQYF. The CDR3 DNA follows: TGTGCCAGCAGCTTAGACGGCTCCTACGAGCAGTACTTC.

This rearrangement joins TRBV7-3 to TRBJ2-2; a possible D gene is TRBD1 (6 bases). The V end lost 6 bases, the J end lost 5 bases, and 13 bases lay between the germline ends. Germline V gene sequence: CDR1 SGHTA, CDR2 FQGTGA. The CDR3 runs to 14 residues. CDR3 protein: CASRANTGTGELFF. DNA for the CDR3: TGTGCCAGCAGAGCAAACACAGGGACCGGGGAGCTGTTTTTT.

This clone has only a few counts. The CDR3, as DNA: TGTGCCAGCAGGCCGACTAGCGGGGGGCCGGCCCAGTACTTC. Translation: CASRPTSGGPAQYF. V is TRBV11-2 and J is TRBJ2-5; 13 nucleotides line up with TRBD2. The J segment lost 9 bases and the V segment lost 6 bases, leaving 7 bases of the junction unmatched. Germline V lookup: CDR1 SGHAT, CDR2 FQNNGV. The length of the CDR3 is 14 residues. Drawing the rest from reference TRBV11-2 and TRBJ2-5, the complete variable domain is EAGVAQSPRYKIIEKRQSVAFWCNPISGHATLYWYQQILGQGPKLLIQFQNNGVVDDSQLPKDRFSAERLKGVDSTLKIQPAKLEDSAVYLCASRPTSGGPAQYFGPGTRLLVL.

Only a few counts were recorded for this clone. This chain uses TRBV7-9 with TRBJ1-2, with D maybe TRBD1 (6 bases). Germline-derived CDR1 and CDR2 are SEHNR and FQNEAQ (reference sequence). Trimming cost V 0 bases and J 0 bases, with 14 bases left between them. There are 17 residues in the CDR3. This CDR3 reads CASSLATLGHSNYGYTF. CDR3 sequence (DNA): TGTGCCAGCAGCTTAGCGACGTTGGGACATTCTAACTATGGCTACACCTTC.

The chain carries TRBV30 and TRBJ1-1, with D perhaps TRBD1 (5 bases). Per germline, CDR1 GTSNPN and CDR2 SVGIG (reference sequence). The CDR3 runs to 16 residues. V shed 1 base and J shed 1 base, with 16 bases lying between them. CDR3 sequence: CAWSGLTARANTEAFF. For the CDR3, the DNA is TGTGCCTGGAGTGGACTGACCGCCAGGGCGAACACTGAAGCTTTCTTT. Filled out from reference TRBV30 and TRBJ1-1, the complete variable domain reads SQTIHQWPATLVQPVGSPLSLECTVEGTSNPNLYWYRQAAGRGLQLLFYSVGIGQISSEVPQNLSASRPQDRQFILSSKKLLLSDSGFYLCAWSGLTARANTEAFFGQGTRLTVV.

The J gene is TRBJ2-5, the V gene TRBV14; 11 nucleotides line up with TRBD2. Germline CDR1 SGHDN, CDR2 FVKESK. The junction had 5 bases not matched to a gene; V was cut back by 4 bases and J by 1 base. This CDR3 has 16 amino acids. For the CDR3, the DNA is TGTGCCAGCAGCCTGGGGACTAGCGGACTCCAAGAGACCCAGTACTTC. Translation gives CASSLGTSGLQETQYF.

The chain couples TRBV5-1 to TRBJ1-2; 9 bases are shared with TRBD1. The germline CDR1 and CDR2 sequences are SGHRS and YFSETQ. Losses at the gene ends were 2 bases for V and 6 bases for J; bases not matched to a gene: 2. The CDR3 runs to 13 residues. The CDR3 region has the DNA TGCGCCAGCAGCTTACAGGGGGCTGATGGCTACACCTTC. It yields the protein CASSLQGADGYTF.